Listed here are 6 T cell receptor beta chains from one sample, sequenced in a study of cytomegalovirus exposure and HLA in healthy donors. PCR employed 60 Vbeta and 13 Jbeta primers. TCRdb's table, derived via immunoSEQ multiplex PCR, lists solely in-frame clones and lacks some. There are 85,000 to 95,000 clones in the sample; over 60% occur only once, and roughly 5% lies in the top ten. The material sequenced was PBMCs. The receptors come from a young man in good health and CMV-seropositive.

The rearrangement joins TRBV2 to TRBJ2-7; 8 bases agree with TRBD1. Looked up from germline, CDR1 is SNHLY and CDR2 is FYNNEI. The CDR3 is 14 residues long. Trimming removed 7 bases from V and 4 bases from J; junction bases left unmatched: 9. The CDR3 sequence: CASTPPGQEYEQYF. In DNA, the CDR3 is TGTGCCAGCACTCCTCCGGGACAGGAGTACGAGCAGTACTTC.

J is TRBJ2-3 and V is TRBV19; D gene unclear. CDR1 is LNHDA and CDR2 is SQIVND in the germline V gene (reference sequence). The V and J ends lost 3 bases and 1 base respectively, with 11 bases between them. The CDR3 spans 15 residues. For the CDR3, the DNA is TGTGCCAGTAGTATGGGCAGCCTTCGCACAGATACGCAGTATTTT. Protein sequence: CASSMGSLRTDTQYF.

The chain couples TRBV6-5 to TRBJ1-4; a possible D gene is TRBD1 (6 bases). V was shortened by 5 bases and J by 8 bases, with 15 bases between the two germline ends. The CDR3 spans 14 residues. Germline V gene data show CDR1 as MNHEY and CDR2 as SVGAGI. CDR3 sequence reads: CASSRVGGKEKLFF. In DNA form, the CDR3 reads TGTGCCAGCAGTAGGGTAGGGGGAAAGGAAAAACTGTTTTTT.

The chain uses TRBV10-3 and TRBJ2-2; D remains ambiguous. Germline V gives CDR1 ENHRY, CDR2 SYGVKD. Trimming cost V 6 bases and J 2 bases, with 7 bases left between them. The CDR3 length is 13 residues. The DNA for the CDR3 is TGTGCCATCAGGGCTCCAAACACCGGGGAGCTGTTTTTT. The encoded protein is CAIRAPNTGELFF.

The V call is TRBV28, the J call TRBJ2-2; TRBD2 matches 13 bases. Per germline, CDR1 MDHEN and CDR2 SYDVKM. The CDR3 contains 19 residues. J gave up 3 bases and V 4 bases, and 11 bases lay outside the gene matches. The CDR3 sequence: CASSSRPWTSGSYTGELFF. The CDR3, as DNA: TGTGCCAGCAGTTCCCGCCCCTGGACTAGCGGGAGTTACACCGGGGAGCTGTTTTTT. Filled out from reference TRBV28 and TRBJ2-2, the complete variable domain reads DVKVTQSSRYLVKRTGEKVFLECVQDMDHENMFWYRQDPGLGLRLIYFSYDVKMKEKGDIPEGYSVSREKKERFSLILESASTNQTSMYLCASSSRPWTSGSYTGELFFGEGSRLTVL.

The sample holds a few counts of this clone. The V call is TRBV4-2, the J call TRBJ2-7; 8 bases are a match to TRBD1. The V gene's germline CDR1 is LGHNA and CDR2 YNFKEQ. The CDR3 runs 16 residues. The junction had 9 bases not matched to a gene; V was cut back by 3 bases and J by 2 bases. The CDR3 nucleotides read TGTGCCAGCAGCCAGGCTATCAGGACAGGGACCTACGAGCAGTACTTC. It yields the protein CASSQAIRTGTYEQYF.